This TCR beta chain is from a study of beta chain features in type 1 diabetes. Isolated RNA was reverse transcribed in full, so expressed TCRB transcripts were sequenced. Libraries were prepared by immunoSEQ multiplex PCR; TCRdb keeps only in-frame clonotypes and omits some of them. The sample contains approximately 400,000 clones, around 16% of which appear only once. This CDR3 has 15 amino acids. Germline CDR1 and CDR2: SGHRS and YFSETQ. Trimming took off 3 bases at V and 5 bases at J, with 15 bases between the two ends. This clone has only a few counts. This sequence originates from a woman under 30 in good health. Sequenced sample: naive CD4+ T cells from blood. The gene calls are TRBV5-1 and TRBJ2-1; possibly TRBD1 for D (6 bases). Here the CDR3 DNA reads TGCGCCAGCAGCTCTACAGGACAGAGTAACAATGAGCAGTTCTTC. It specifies CASSSTGQSNNEQFF.